Below, one T cell receptor beta chain is given with its context. The antigen is not known. Antigen-specific CD4+ T cell clonotypes were called by their expansion after viral peptide-pool culture in ViraFEST. Scientists isolated CD4+ T cells after an approximately 11-day culture period ended. Prior SARS-CoV-2 infection was absent in the vaccine recipients, as shown by negative nucleocapsid antibodies. The authors exchanged half the medium for IL-2 medium on days 3 and 7. The V and J ends lost 6 bases and 3 bases respectively, with 26 bases between them. This CDR3 spans 18 amino acids. CDR1 and CDR2 (germline): LNHDA, SQIVND (reference sequence). Assay: immunoSEQ multiplex PCR; the TCRdb copy retains only in-frame clones and omits some. The sample has approximately 70,000 clones; around 74% are singletons. This specimen comes from a study of vaccination effects on CD4 cells after COVID-19.

The TCR comes from a human donor who received a COVID-19 vaccine. The V and J genes are TRBV19 and TRBJ1-2; D unclear. Specimen: CD4+ T cells from PBMCs cultured with HCoV-NL63 spike peptides, collected before COVID-19 vaccination. The CDR3 loop is CASRTSRRGPGLDYGYTF. The CDR3 DNA sequence: TGTGCCAGTAGGACCTCCCGGCGCGGGCCGGGGTTGGACTATGGCTACACCTTC.